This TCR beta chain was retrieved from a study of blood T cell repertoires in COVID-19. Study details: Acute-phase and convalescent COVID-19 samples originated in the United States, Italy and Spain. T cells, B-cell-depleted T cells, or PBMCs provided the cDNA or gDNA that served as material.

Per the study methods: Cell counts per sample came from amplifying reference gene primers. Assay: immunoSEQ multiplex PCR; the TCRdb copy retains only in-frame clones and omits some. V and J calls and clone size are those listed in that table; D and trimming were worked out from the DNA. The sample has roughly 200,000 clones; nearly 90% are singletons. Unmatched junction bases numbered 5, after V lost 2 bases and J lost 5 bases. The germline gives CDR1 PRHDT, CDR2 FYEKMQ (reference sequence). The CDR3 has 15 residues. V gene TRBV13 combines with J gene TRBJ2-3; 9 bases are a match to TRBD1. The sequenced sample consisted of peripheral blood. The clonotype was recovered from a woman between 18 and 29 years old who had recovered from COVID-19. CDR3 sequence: CASSLRDRARDTQYF. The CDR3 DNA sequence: TGTGCCAGCAGCTTACGGGACAGGGCCCGAGATACGCAGTATTTT.